This entry features one T cell receptor beta chain sequence. Its specific antigen is unknown. Base qualities are not at hand, and no much larger clone is one base apart. The sample belongs to a study of cytomegalovirus exposure and HLA in healthy donors (dated by TCRdb to the late 2010s). Study-level background: An earlier analysis of 587 of the donors reported approximately 280 Gb of sequence data and roughly 120 million unique TCR beta sequences obtained from about 180 million T cells. Donor age, sex, ethnicity and CMV serostatus were collected together with the repertoire data. The study aimed to test whether signatures of past pathogen exposure could be identified by cataloging public T cell receptors. Because of strong linkage in the cohort, roughly five DR-DQ haplotypes were treated as single units for association and clustering. In the later analysis, no new phenotypic data were used to find candidate immune exposures; instead, reliance was placed on TCR beta sequences and their occurrence across donors. An early release covering just under 650 HLA-typed donors comprised 300 to 350 gigabases of sequencing data and approximately 80 million unique TCR sequences. The study used immunosequencing to profile the T cell repertoires of several hundred subjects and linked those repertoires to cytomegalovirus serostatus. Every repertoire in the discovery cohort had been generated on one and the same sequencing platform. Along with the approximately 700-subject first cohort, a separate validation cohort of over a hundred different subjects was used. Genome-wide SNP genotypes for about three fifths of the roughly 670 donors were used in a later genetic analysis, which treated that subset as a discovery cohort. To decide whether each TCR beta V gene segment behaved as functional or pseudogenic, an earlier analysis of some 580 of the donors relied on high-throughput TCR beta sequencing. The genetic ancestry cluster associated with self-reported Caucasian donors included about 84% of the roughly 380 genotyped donors. In a later analysis, previously published TCR beta repertoires from several hundred donors were re-analyzed and high-resolution HLA genotyping was added so that TCR occurrence patterns could be studied. To predict cytomegalovirus infection status, the study brought together high-throughput TCR immunosequencing, statistical association of individual TCRs with disease status, and machine learning. On average, around 230,000 unique TCR beta nucleotide sequences were sequenced per donor among some 430 genotyped donors of the cohort, with 15% to 20% of those sequences being non-productive. HLA typing included class I and class II loci at four-digit resolution. Typing coverage differed by locus: A, B, C, DRB1 and DQB1 were typed in roughly 620-640 donors, DQA1 in approximately 520, DPA1 in roughly 590, and DPB1 in 400 to 480. What the authors observed across the whole study: A total of some 180 TCR beta chains were listed by the study as associated with cytomegalovirus. At a false discovery rate of 0.05, a later analysis linked approximately 18,000 TCR beta sequences to specific HLA alleles. According to a later genetic analysis, donors in an Asian-associated ancestry cluster had fewer N-insertions in productive TCRs than the roughly 700-donor mean. A later analysis found that TCR association rates varied across HLA loci, with DRB1 alleles showing the most associated TCRs and HLA-C alleles the fewest. Because HLA typing was unavailable for some donors at each locus, only the typed subset was used in association tests. A later analysis reported that several top co-occurrence clusters appeared linked to parvovirus B19, influenza, CMV and Epstein-Barr virus. The cohort was sequenced for TCR beta chains only, and without alpha or paired-chain data the features that could be detected were limited. The authors suggested that the approach could potentially be generalized to other disease states and immunological phenotypes. In a later analysis, most CMV-associated TCR beta chains were found to appear HLA-restricted, with HLA associations seemingly driven largely by CMV exposure. While some public TCRs were present in many individuals, most TCR sequences turned up only very rarely across donors. In vitro tests confirmed that a few of the cytomegalovirus-associated TCR beta chains recognize cytomegalovirus antigens. Because counts were too low, roughly 18 rarely observed V segments, including chromosome 9 orphons, were left out of the earlier analysis of some 600 of the donors. Assigning TCR associations to individual alleles was difficult when HLA alleles, especially DR and DQ, strongly co-occurred. The 87-base-pair reads could not distinguish some IMGT-functional V segments, including TRBV6-2 and TRBV6-3, so those segments were excluded. Correlated functional status among segregating V segments might reflect linkage disequilibrium, but an unknown experimental factor could not be ruled out. An association between a missense DCLRE1C variant and V-gene and J-gene trimming of TCR beta chains was found in a later genetic analysis and replicated in an independent cohort. A further reported finding was that TCR beta sequences accurately predicted the HLA-A and HLA-B alleles for most subjects in the first cohort. In both the original and validation cohorts, the classifier was reported to diagnose cytomegalovirus status with high specificity and sensitivity. A cluster of highly shared sequence variants was judged likely to be a technical artifact of the sequencing pipeline. The only immune exposure information available for the cohort was CMV serostatus. Compared with equally common non-associated chains, HLA-associated TCR beta chains in a later analysis were more clonally expanded and had lower generation probabilities. Sequencing depth was assumed to be roughly uniform across donors in the presence/absence analyses, though that assumption may not hold. An earlier analysis of approximately 600 of the donors showed that most TCR beta V segments appeared in productive rearrangements either about 87% or about 30% of the time, which broadly matched IMGT annotations.

Receptor libraries were prepared by the immunoSEQ multiplex PCR assay. For the multiplex PCR, a mixture combining 60 forward primers for TCR Vbeta segments and 13 reverse primers for TCR Jbeta segments was used. The CDR3 region of rearranged TCR beta genes was amplified from genomic DNA by a multiplex PCR assay. The amplified TCR beta libraries were sequenced on the Illumina HiSeq System as 87-base-pair reads. The original methods were these. In a later analysis, tens of millions of unique TCR beta chains were counted across the 690 or so repertoires, and roughly 11 million of these chains were shared by at least two donors. A nearest-neighbor algorithm error-corrected the raw reads and collapsed the reads into unique sequences, merging closely related sequences to remove PCR and sequencing errors. V, D and J gene segments were assigned by aligning CDR3 sequences to IMGT reference sequences. For a sequence to be retained, a match of at least six nucleotides was required to both a V gene segment and a J gene segment. A rearrangement counted as productive if the CDR3 had no stop codons and remained in frame with V and J, and every other rearrangement counted as non-productive. Following IMGT convention, CDR3 was defined as the stretch from the second conserved V-encoded cysteine to the conserved J-encoded phenylalanine. In an earlier analysis of just under 600 of the donors, sequences lacking an unambiguous match to a single V gene segment were excluded. In an earlier analysis of 450 to 700 of the donors, V segments were called functional above 56.7% productive rearrangements and were called segregating when the between-donor standard deviation exceeded 5%. A statistical classification framework was developed to diagnose cytomegalovirus status using the catalog of TCR beta chain sequences. In a later analysis, V and J genes were assigned by comparing TCR nucleotide sequences against IMGT/GENE-DB human TR gene sequences. In a later analysis, CDR3 sequences and most-parsimonious VDJ recombination scenarios were assigned using the TCRdist pipeline. In a later analysis, each TCR beta chain was defined by its CDR3 amino acid sequence together with its V-gene family, and reads lacking a unique V-gene family were excluded. As a way to deal with suspected cross-contamination and a sequencing artifact, a later analysis dropped over 550 nucleotide sequences that were highly shared and had low generation probability. In a later analysis, a clonal expansion index for each public chain was calculated from normalized within-repertoire ranks of inferred template counts. A later analysis computed generation probabilities with a VDJ recombination model fitted to out-of-frame rearrangements, and checked the results against IGoR. A later analysis scored TCR-TCR, TCR-HLA and TCR-CMV co-occurrence with hypergeometric tests, applying a repertoire-size bias correction to TCR pairs. To estimate false discovery rates, a later analysis permuted the HLA or CMV assignments 20 times. In a later analysis, co-occurring TCRs were grouped using DBSCAN, and TCRdist sequence similarity was added for clustering within HLA-allele-positive subsets. Co-occurrence clustering excluded repertoires with fewer than 30,000 or more than 120,000 public chains, plus five with anomalous nucleotide sharing. As stored in TCRdb, this immuneACCESS dataset retains in-frame rearrangements with V and J assigned. A fraction of the clones does not appear; measured against another copy, unresolved V genes explain less than half of the discrepancy, and the remainder lacks a known reason. Clonal size and the V and J genes are those of that table, whereas D and trimming came from the DNA. The sample table records 150,000 or so clones; roughly 74% of these occur just once. Roughly 8.2% of the sample rests with the top ten.

In total, approximately 690 healthy bone marrow donors made up the cohort. At the time of sampling, all cohort members were nominally healthy, though unrecorded immune exposures were likely present. The donor tested CMV seropositive and was one of the 289 seropositive cohort members. A peripheral blood sample was collected from each donor, and TCR beta sequencing was performed on peripheral blood mononuclear cells. The Qiagen DNeasy Blood Extraction Kit was used to extract genomic DNA from the blood cell samples. Trimming leaves V shorter by 3 bases and J shorter by 4 bases, with the junction holding 5 bases beyond the gene matches. CDR1 SEHNR and CDR2 FQNEAQ are derived from the germline V gene (reference sequence). The CDR3 numbers 15 residues from cysteine through phenylalanine. Only the CDR3 DNA is retained, 45 bases long and in frame from the first base.

Sequences were obtained from PBMCs. The receptor comes from a woman aged 40-49 years in good health and CMV-seropositive. The sequence joins TRBV7-9 to TRBJ2-7; a stretch of 11 junction bases matches TRBD2. The nucleotides read TGTGCCAGCAGCTTTGGAGGGACTAGCGGTTACGAGCAGTACTTC. This codes for CASSFGGTSGYEQYF.